This paragraph covers one TCR beta chain sequence. Antigen specificity is unknown. Vbeta (60) and Jbeta (13) primers were used in the PCR. Generated by immunoSEQ multiplex PCR, the TCRdb table keeps only in-frame clones and is missing some. This sample has some 160,000 clones, with around three quarters found just once. The data originate from a study of cytomegalovirus exposure and HLA in healthy donors. Study conclusions and caveats: TCR sequences were mostly rare, though some public TCRs occurred in many donors.

Trimming removed 5 bases from V and 0 bases from J, with 11 bases in between. The germline V gene has CDR1 LNHNV and CDR2 YYDKDF (reference sequence). The CDR3 has 15 residues. This rearrangement joins TRBV15 to TRBJ1-5, with D possibly matching TRBD1 (5 bases). Sequenced material: PBMCs. The source is a man aged 40-50 years in good health and CMV-seronegative. Here the CDR3 DNA reads TGTGCCACCAGCCGCCAGGGCTATAGCAATCAGCCCCAGCATTTT. Its protein product is CATSRQGYSNQPQHF.